Given below is one T cell receptor beta chain in context. Its target is unknown. A multiplex PCR was run with 60 Vbeta primers and 13 Jbeta primers. Data came from immunoSEQ multiplex PCR; TCRdb stores just in-frame clones and leaves some out. The sample yields a few hundred thousand clones, approximately 80% seen once. The data are from a study of cytomegalovirus exposure and HLA in healthy donors. Healthy bone marrow donors made up the cohort. Germline V gives CDR1 SQVTM, CDR2 ANQGSEA. CDR3 length: 16 amino acids. Trimming pared 1 base from V and 9 bases from J, leaving 22 bases between. General study findings and limits: It was reported that TCR beta sequences correctly inferred the HLA-A and HLA-B alleles for most subjects. Presence/absence analyses supposed approximately even sequencing depth among donors. Earlier analysis yielded a pattern in which most TCR beta V segments were productive about 90% or about 30% of the time.

The sequencing sample was made of PBMCs. The sequence was collected from a man aged 25 to 40 in good health and CMV-seronegative. The chain has TRBV29-1 and TRBJ2-1, with D unresolved. The CDR3 DNA is TGCAGCGTTGAAGGTAGCACCGGTATTCGATCCATTGAGCAGTTCTTC. It yields the protein CSVEGSTGIRSIEQFF.